These T cell receptor beta chains were read from a single sample in a study of T cells in Graves' hyperthyroidism and ophthalmopathy. TCRdb redid the calling of the multiplex PCR reads with MiXCR, one entry per CDR3 protein. The sample lists 500,000 to 750,000 distinct CDR3 sequences; 15% to 18% were seen once. Sequenced material: blood. The receptors were gathered from a woman in her thirties with Graves' hyperthyroidism. Both conserved end residues are part of each CDR3. D genes are given only for firm matches. Part of the rows lack a size; the others show once, few, many or a class for expanded clones.

CDR3	DNA	D	J	size	V
CASSPTETGGAEQYF	TGTGCCAGCAGCCCTACCGAGACAGGGGGGGCCGAGCAGTACTTC	TRBD1	TRBJ2-7	-	TRBV7-9
CSGTRGFTNLEQFF	TGCAGCGGAACTCGGGGCTTTACAAACCTGGAGCAGTTCTTC	-	TRBJ2-1	-	TRBV29-1
CASSPTSGVTYEQYF	TGTGCCAGCAGCCCCACTAGCGGGGTTACCTACGAGCAGTACTTC	TRBD2	TRBJ2-7	many	TRBV27
CASSLVADYEQYF	TGTGCCAGCAGTTTAGTTGCAGACTACGAGCAGTACTTC	-	TRBJ2-7	many	TRBV27
CASSTSGTWGETQYF	TGTGCCAGCAGCACCAGCGGGACTTGGGGGGAGACCCAGTACTTC	TRBD2	TRBJ2-5	few	TRBV7-3
CASSEGGTSYEQFF	TGTGCCAGCAGTGAAGGCGGGACTAGCTACGAGCAGTTCTTC	TRBD2	TRBJ2-1	-	TRBV2
CASSPLLSRELFF	TGTGCCAGCAGCCCACTCCTATCCCGGGAGCTGTTTTTT	-	TRBJ2-2	few	TRBV11-2
CASSLDASGSQETQYF	TGTGCCAGCAGCTTAGATGCTAGCGGATCGCAAGAGACCCAGTACTTC	TRBD2	TRBJ2-5	many	TRBV7-6
CAISDTGHSYEQYF	TGTGCCATCAGTGATACGGGCCACTCCTACGAGCAGTACTTC	-	TRBJ2-7	few	TRBV10-3
CASRDREWDTQYF	TGTGCCAGCAGGGACAGGGAATGGGATACGCAGTATTTT	TRBD1	TRBJ2-3	many	TRBV6-1
CASSQSMEREPAYEQYF	TGTGCCAGCAGCCAATCCATGGAGCGGGAGCCGGCCTACGAGCAGTACTTC	TRBD2	TRBJ2-7	many	TRBV6-2/TRBV6-3
CASSVGQPGEAFF	TGTGCCAGCAGCGTAGGGCAGCCCGGTGAAGCTTTCTTT	-	TRBJ1-1	-	TRBV9
CASSSRLARYTDTQYF	TGTGCCAGCAGCTCCCGACTAGCCCGTTACACAGATACGCAGTATTTT	TRBD2	TRBJ2-3	few	TRBV6-2/TRBV6-3
CASTMTGVNSPLHF	TGTGCCAGCACCATGACAGGGGTAAATTCACCCCTCCACTTT	TRBD1	TRBJ1-6	few	TRBV12-3/TRBV12-4
CASSWDRGTDTQYF	TGTGCCAGTAGCTGGGACAGGGGGACAGATACGCAGTATTTT	TRBD1	TRBJ2-3	-	TRBV19
CSAPSVYEGSYEQYF	TGCAGTGCTCCGAGTGTGTATGAGGGGTCCTACGAGCAGTACTTC	-	TRBJ2-7	many	TRBV20-1
CSARDLKWEGGTDTQYF	TGCAGTGCTAGAGATCTAAAGTGGGAGGGGGGCACAGATACGCAGTATTTT	-	TRBJ2-3	few	TRBV20-1
CASSLVVSGLDEQYF	TGTGCCAGCAGCTTGGTTGTCTCCGGGTTAGACGAGCAGTACTTC	-	TRBJ2-7	-	TRBV5-5
CSADRDSVETQYF	TGCAGCGCCGACCGGGACAGTGTCGAGACCCAGTACTTC	TRBD1	TRBJ2-5	many	TRBV29-1
CASSPTGGNEKLFF	TGTGCCAGCAGCCCAACAGGGGGTAATGAAAAACTGTTTTTT	TRBD1	TRBJ1-4	many	TRBV28
CASSLVRQGLTDTQYF	TGTGCCAGCAGTTTAGTTCGTCAGGGGCTCACAGATACGCAGTATTTT	-	TRBJ2-3	many	TRBV12-3/TRBV12-4
CASSYSPAVAYNEQFF	TGTGCCAGCAGTTACTCGCCAGCGGTAGCCTACAATGAGCAGTTCTTC	-	TRBJ2-1	many	TRBV6-5
CSVEGQMNTEAFF	TGCAGCGTTGAGGGACAGATGAACACTGAAGCTTTCTTT	TRBD1	TRBJ1-1	many	TRBV29-1
CAWSDGSGANVLTF	TGTGCCTGGAGTGACGGCTCTGGGGCCAACGTCCTGACTTTC	-	TRBJ2-6	many	TRBV30
CASSISANTEAFF	TGTGCCAGTAGTATATCCGCGAACACTGAAGCTTTCTTT	-	TRBJ1-1	many	TRBV19
CASSQDRGTGGYTEAFF	TGTGCCAGCAGCCAAGATCGGGGGACAGGGGGGTACACTGAAGCTTTCTTT	TRBD1	TRBJ1-1	many	TRBV3-1
CASRSRGGLAANEQFF	TGTGCCAGCAGGTCCCGAGGGGGACTAGCGGCAAATGAGCAGTTCTTC	TRBD2	TRBJ2-1	many	TRBV27
CASRTPSDGGLRETQYF	TGTGCCAGCAGGACTCCCTCAGACGGGGGATTGCGAGAGACCCAGTACTTC	-	TRBJ2-5	many	TRBV2
CASSQAPFGGPDQETQYF	TGTGCCAGCAGCCAAGCCCCGTTCGGCGGGCCCGACCAAGAGACCCAGTACTTC	-	TRBJ2-5	-	TRBV3-1
CASSSAAGVGETQYF	TGTGCCAGCTCATCCGCAGCGGGAGTAGGGGAGACCCAGTACTTC	TRBD2	TRBJ2-5	many	TRBV18
CASSEERGVGTQYF	TGTGCCAGCAGTGAAGAGCGGGGGGTTGGTACGCAGTATTTT	TRBD2	TRBJ2-3	many	TRBV2
CASSSEGLPCNEQFF	TGTGCCAGCAGCTCAGAGGGACTCCCCTGCAATGAGCAGTTCTTC	-	TRBJ2-1	-	TRBV3-1
CASSQEGGLAGTQYF	TGTGCCAGCAGCCAAGAAGGCGGACTAGCGGGTACGCAGTATTTT	TRBD2	TRBJ2-3	many	TRBV3-1
CASSTLYVGKRTGLGQPQHF	TGTGCCAGCAGCACGCTTTACGTGGGTAAAAGGACAGGGCTCGGACAGCCCCAGCATTTT	TRBD1	TRBJ1-5	-	TRBV6-2/TRBV6-3
CASSFGTSGSQEQFF	TGTGCCAGCAGTTTCGGGACTAGCGGGAGTCAGGAGCAGTTCTTC	TRBD2	TRBJ2-1	many	TRBV12-3/TRBV12-4
CASSQGNPGQGIQYF	TGTGCCAGCAGCCAAGGAAATCCGGGACAGGGCATTCAGTACTTC	TRBD1	TRBJ2-4	many	TRBV3-1
CASSHERGYTF	TGTGCCAGCAGCCATGAGCGGGGCTACACCTTC	-	TRBJ1-2	many	TRBV3-1
CAWSARRASHPRQPQHF	TGTGCCTGGAGCGCTCGGAGGGCTTCTCACCCCCGTCAGCCCCAGCATTTT	-	TRBJ1-5	few	TRBV30
CASSQVSGHSGEQYF	TGTGCCAGCAGCCAAGTATCGGGCCATTCGGGGGAGCAGTACTTC	-	TRBJ2-7	many	TRBV3-1
CASSSVAEQETQYF	TGTGCCAGCAGCTCCGTAGCGGAGCAAGAGACCCAGTACTTC	-	TRBJ2-5	few	TRBV9
CATSRPDGLANEQFF	TGTGCCACCAGCAGACCCGACGGACTAGCCAATGAGCAGTTCTTC	TRBD2	TRBJ2-1	-	TRBV15
CSVEVPVSSTDTQYF	TGCAGCGTTGAAGTTCCGGTATCTAGCACAGATACGCAGTATTTT	-	TRBJ2-3	-	TRBV29-1